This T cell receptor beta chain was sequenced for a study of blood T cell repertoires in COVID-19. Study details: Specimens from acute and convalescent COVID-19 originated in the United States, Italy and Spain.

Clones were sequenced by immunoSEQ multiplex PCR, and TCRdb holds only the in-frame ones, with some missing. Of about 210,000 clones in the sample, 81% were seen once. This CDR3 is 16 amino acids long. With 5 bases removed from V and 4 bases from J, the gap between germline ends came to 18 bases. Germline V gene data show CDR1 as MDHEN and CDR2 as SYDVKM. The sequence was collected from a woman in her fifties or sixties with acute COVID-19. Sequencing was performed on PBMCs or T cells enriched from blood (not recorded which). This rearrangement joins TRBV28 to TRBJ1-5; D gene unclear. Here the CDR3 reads CASSRPPGNGNQPQHF. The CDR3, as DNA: TGTGCCAGCAGTCGACCGCCCGGGAATGGGAATCAGCCCCAGCATTTT.